Below, 18 T cell receptor beta chains from the same sample are listed, as sequenced in a study of T cells after yellow fever vaccination. TCRdb re-called the 5' RACE reads with MiXCR, one entry per CDR3 protein. The sample holds 300,000 or so distinct CDR3 sequences, about 6.6% seen once. This material consisted of PBMCs, taken about 41 days after the first yellow fever vaccination. Every receptor here comes from a man aged 18 to 35 who received the YFV17D yellow fever vaccine.

To note about this clonotype: The germline gene is not matched at one end of the junction; a read error may be the cause. The V and J genes are TRBV23-1 and TRBJ2-6; a possible D gene is TRBD1 (5 bases). TRBV23-1 is known as an ORF, though its function is uncertain. This CDR3 spans 16 amino acids. The CDR3 bases are TGCGTCAGCAGTCAGTCGACAGTCTCTGGGCCCAACGTCCTGACTTTC. This sequence encodes CVSSQSTVSGPNVLTF.

This clonotype was found a few times. The V gene is TRBV4-1, the J gene TRBJ1-3; D not certain. The CDR3 extends over 16 amino acids. The V end was cut by 1 base, the J end by 1 base, with 11 bases between. Germline V lookup: CDR1 MGHRA, CDR2 YSYEKL. CDR3 protein: CASSQVFGKSGNTIYF. The CDR3 region has the DNA TGCGCCAGCAGCCAAGTCTTCGGGAAGTCTGGAAACACCATATATTTT.

The V gene is TRBV5-5, the J gene TRBJ1-5; D perhaps matches TRBD1 (5 bases). The length of the CDR3 is 13 residues. Trimming took 4 bases from V and 6 from J, leaving 11 bases between them. CDR1 is SGHKS and CDR2 is YYEKEE in the germline V gene (reference sequence). The CDR3 loop is CASSLGHGQPQHF. For the CDR3, the DNA is TGTGCCAGCAGCCTGGGGCACGGTCAGCCCCAGCATTTT.

This rearrangement joins TRBV5-5 to TRBJ1-1; 7 bases line up with TRBD1. V dropped 2 bases and J dropped 1; count of bases not matched to a gene: 2. Germline lookup yields CDR1 SGHKS and CDR2 YYEKEE (reference sequence). CDR3 size: 14 residues. In nucleotides, the CDR3 is TGTGCCAGCAGCTTCGACAGGGAGAACACTGAAGCTTTCTTT. Protein: CASSFDRENTEAFF.

This clonotype was detected only a few times. This sequence joins TRBV15 and TRBJ2-5; D not certain. Germline CDR1 is LNHNV and CDR2 is YYDKDF (reference sequence). This CDR3 region has 12 residues. The ends were cut back, 3 bases at V and 3 bases at J, with 5 bases in the middle. The CDR3 DNA sequence: TGTGCCACCAGCAGGCACAAAGAGACCCAGTACTTC. Protein sequence: CATSRHKETQYF.

This clonotype turned up a few times. The chain couples TRBV20-1 to TRBJ2-2, with 7 bases aligning to TRBD2. V lost 3 bases and J lost 8; bases outside the gene matches: 12. Germline V gene lookup returns CDR1 DFQATT and CDR2 SNEGSKA (reference sequence). The CDR3 spans 15 residues. Here the CDR3 DNA reads TGCAGTGCTAGGAGCGGGGCTCATCAGGGAGGGGAGCTGTTTTTT. Residues: CSARSGAHQGGELFF.

This clonotype was seen more than once but under ten times. The chain employs TRBV7-9 and TRBJ1-2; D not resolved. V was trimmed by 5 bases and J by 0 bases, leaving 7 bases between them. The CDR3 runs 13 residues. CDR1 and CDR2 from the germline V gene are SEHNR and FQNEAQ (reference sequence). In DNA, the CDR3 is TGTGCCAGCAGCCAAAGTGCTAACTATGGCTACACCTTC. This gives the protein CASSQSANYGYTF.

This clonotype was counted between two and nine times. The chain employs TRBV4-3 and TRBJ1-1, with D perhaps TRBD1 (6 bases). CDR1 is LGHNA and CDR2 is YSLEER in the germline V gene. Trimming cost V 0 bases and J 3 bases, with 11 bases left between them. This CDR3 is built from 15 residues. The CDR3 is CASSQDSQGYTEAFF. The CDR3 DNA reads as TGCGCCAGCAGCCAAGATTCACAGGGATACACTGAAGCTTTCTTT.

As to this clonotype: One end of the junction fails to match germline, which may point to a read error. The genes are TRBV12-3 or TRBV12-4 and TRBJ1-1; no reliable D call. This CDR3 has 10 residues. CDR3 sequence: CASSFYGLIF. The CDR3, as DNA: TGTGCCAGCAGTTTTTACGGCCTCATATTT.

This clonotype was seen at least ten times. The chain has TRBV7-2 and TRBJ2-5, with D tentatively TRBD1 (5 bases). Germline-derived CDR1 and CDR2 are SGHTA and FQGNSA. Trimming pared 5 bases from V and 4 bases from J, leaving 11 bases between. The CDR3 totals 13 residues. The CDR3, as DNA: TGTGCCAGCAGCCCAGGGTATTCAGAGACCCAGTACTTC. It is translated as CASSPGYSETQYF.

The chain combines TRBV12-3 or TRBV12-4 with TRBJ2-5, with D unclear. The CDR3 spans 12 residues. V lost 2 bases to trimming and J lost 5 bases, with 6 bases between them. CDR3 bases: TGTGCCAGCAGTTTAATGGTCGAGACCCAGTACTTC. Protein: CASSLMVETQYF.

This chain uses TRBV7-2 with TRBJ2-7, with 10 bases matching TRBD2. This CDR3 comprises 15 residues. Germline V CDR1 and CDR2: SGHTA, FQGNSA. Germline trimming cut 5 bases from V and 0 bases from J; bases unmatched to any gene: 4. DNA for the CDR3: TGTGCCAGCAGCCTGACTAGCGGGCACTCCTACGAGCAGTACGTC. This encodes CASSLTSGHSYEQYV.

The rearrangement uses TRBV7-9 and TRBJ2-3, with TRBD2 matching over 9 bases. The germline gives CDR1 SEHNR, CDR2 FQNEAQ (reference sequence). There are 15 residues in the CDR3. The trim removed 10 bases at V and 3 bases at J, leaving 11 bases unmatched. DNA of the CDR3: TGTGCCACACAGCTCGCGGGGGGGCCGACAGATACGCAGTATTTT. Protein: CATQLAGGPTDTQYF.

This clonotype has just a few counts. The CDR3 coding sequence is TGTGCCAGCTCACCACCGTACAGATCCCTAGCCAAAAACATTCAGTACTTC. Translated: CASSPPYRSLAKNIQYF. The chain is built from TRBV18 and TRBJ2-4; D ambiguous. The CDR3 is 17 residues long. Germline V gene data show CDR1 as KGHSH and CDR2 as LQKENI. V lost 0 bases and J lost 0, with 12 bases in between.

This clonotype was observed a few times. The V call is TRBV5-1, the J call TRBJ2-1, with 7 bases that match TRBD2. V lost 6 bases and J lost 5; bases outside the gene matches: 11. In germline, CDR1 is SGHRS, CDR2 YFSETQ. The CDR3 consists of 15 residues. CDR3 sequence: CASTLAGDGHNEQFF. DNA for the CDR3: TGCGCCAGCACCCTTGCGGGGGACGGCCACAATGAGCAGTTCTTC.

This chain connects TRBV4-1 to TRBJ2-7, with D perhaps TRBD2 (5 bases). The V gene's germline CDR1 is MGHRA and CDR2 YSYEKL. The CDR3 loop spans 14 amino acids. Here the CDR3 DNA reads TGCGCCAGCGGCCAAGTTTACGGGACCTACGAGCAGTACGTC. It specifies CASGQVYGTYEQYV.

The CDR3 reads CASSAGPRQGSTGELFF. Here the CDR3 DNA reads TGCGCCAGCAGCGCTGGCCCTAGACAGGGTTCAACCGGGGAGCTGTTTTTT. The V call is TRBV5-1, the J call TRBJ2-2; 7 positions agree with TRBD1. The CDR3 spans 17 residues. Trimming cost V 4 bases and J 5 bases; bases outside gene matches: 14. Germline CDR1 reads SGHRS; CDR2 reads YFSETQ.

The chain has TRBV11-2 and TRBJ2-5; the match to TRBD2 covers 7 bases. V lost 3 bases and J lost 5; bases outside the gene matches: 9. Germline V lookup: CDR1 SGHAT, CDR2 FQNNGV. This CDR3 contains 15 residues. The CDR3 bases are TGTGCCAGCAGCTTTATAGCGGGCGGCTTCGAGACCCAGTACTTC. As protein: CASSFIAGGFETQYF.